These 7 T cell receptor beta chains were all obtained from the same sample, sequenced in a study of control samples from healthy donors and cancer patients. The protocol was immunoSEQ multiplex PCR, while the TCRdb copy is restricted to in-frame clones and leaves out a portion. The sample has tens of thousands of clones, about nine tenths seen once. Material: PBMCs. The receptors were gathered from a woman between 50 and 59 years old with colorectal cancer.

The chain recombines TRBV12-5 with TRBJ2-3; 12 positions match TRBD2. CDR1 is LGHNT, CDR2 FRNRAP, per germline. CDR3 length: 15 residues. The V and J ends lost 6 bases and 4 bases, in that order; junction bases with no gene match: 5. This CDR3 is CASGLTSGGPDTQYF. The CDR3 DNA is TGTGCTAGTGGACTCACTAGCGGGGGGCCAGATACGCAGTATTTT.

This clone was picked up a small number of times. The chain has TRBV4-3 and TRBJ2-1, with D uncertain. The CDR3 is 14 amino acids. V lost 0 bases to trimming and J lost 8 bases, with 11 bases between them. Per the germline V gene, CDR1 is LGHNA and CDR2 is YSLEER. In DNA, the CDR3 is TGCGCCAGCAGCCAAGAGGCCCGCAGCCATGAGCAGTTCTTC. The encoded protein is CASSQEARSHEQFF.

The gene calls are TRBV5-6 and TRBJ1-3; D is ambiguous. Per germline, CDR1 SGHDT and CDR2 YYEEEE. The CDR3 runs 14 residues. Between the trimmed V and J ends, which lost 4 bases and 1 base, there was a span of 9 bases. The CDR3 nucleotides are TGTGCCAGCAGCCCCGGATTTTCTGGAAACACCATATATTTT. Its protein product is CASSPGFSGNTIYF.

This chain joins TRBV28 and TRBJ2-3; 10 bases map to TRBD2. The CDR3 covers 16 residues. Per the germline V gene, CDR1 is MDHEN and CDR2 is SYDVKM. V dropped 6 bases and J dropped 2; count of bases not matched to a gene: 8. CDR3 DNA sequence: TGTGCCAGCAGGTCCCCCGGGACTAGCGCCACAGATACGCAGTATTTT. This codes for CASRSPGTSATDTQYF.

The CDR3 protein is CASSLAGTTGEQYV. The CDR3 nucleotides read TGTGCCAGCAGCTTAGCAGGGACCACCGGCGAGCAGTACGTC. The chain joins TRBV7-8 to TRBJ2-7; D possibly matches TRBD1 or TRBD2 (5 bases each). The germline V gene has CDR1 SGHVS and CDR2 FQNEAQ. The CDR3 covers 14 residues. Between the trimmed V and J ends, which lost 0 bases and 6 bases, there was a span of 12 bases.

Note on this clone: Different DNA sequences within this sample yield the same CDR3. The chain employs TRBV12-3 or TRBV12-4 and TRBJ2-3; 8 nucleotides line up with TRBD1. Germline trimming cut 6 bases from V and 4 bases from J; bases unmatched to any gene: 3. This CDR3 contains 13 residues. CDR3 DNA: TGTGCCAGCAGATCACAGGGGGCAGATACGCAGTATTTT. Its translation: CASRSQGADTQYF.

The V call is TRBV6-1, the J call TRBJ1-6; 12 bases are shared with TRBD1. After removal of 4 bases from V and 6 bases from J, the junction contained 7 bases not matched to a gene. Germline V gene sequence: CDR1 MNHNS, CDR2 SASEGT. This CDR3 comprises 17 residues. The CDR3 is CASSAVPGQGANSPLHF. The DNA of the CDR3 is TGTGCCAGCAGTGCGGTCCCGGGACAGGGGGCTAATTCACCCCTCCACTTT.